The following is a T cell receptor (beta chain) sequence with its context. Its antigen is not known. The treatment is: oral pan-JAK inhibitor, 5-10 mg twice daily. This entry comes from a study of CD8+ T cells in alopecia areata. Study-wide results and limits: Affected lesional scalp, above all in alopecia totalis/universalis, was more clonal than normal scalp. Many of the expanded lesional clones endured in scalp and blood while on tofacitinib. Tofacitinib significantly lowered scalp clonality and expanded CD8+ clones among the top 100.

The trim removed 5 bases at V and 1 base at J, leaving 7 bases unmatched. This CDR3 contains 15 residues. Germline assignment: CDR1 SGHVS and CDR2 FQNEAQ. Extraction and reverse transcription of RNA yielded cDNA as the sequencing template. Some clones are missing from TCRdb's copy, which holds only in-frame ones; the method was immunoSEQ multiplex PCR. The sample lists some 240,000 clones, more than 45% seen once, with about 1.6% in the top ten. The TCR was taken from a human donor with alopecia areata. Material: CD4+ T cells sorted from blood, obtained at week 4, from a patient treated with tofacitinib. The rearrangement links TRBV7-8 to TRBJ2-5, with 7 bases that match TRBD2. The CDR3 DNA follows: TGTGCCAGCAGCCAGCGGGGCCAGACCCAAGAGACCCAGTACTTC. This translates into CASSQRGQTQETQYF.